This TCR beta chain was profiled in a study of OX40 agonist ivuxolimab in advanced cancers. Study-level information: Enrolled patients in dose escalation had cancers that were hepatocellular carcinoma, melanoma, renal cell or head and neck cancer.

Germline V gene lookup returns CDR1 SGHTA and CDR2 FQGNSA. After removal of 2 bases from V and 13 bases from J, the junction contained 9 bases not matched to a gene. This CDR3 comprises 14 residues. Note on this clone: The antigen is undetermined.

Whole-study findings and limits: Average numbers of expanded clones were greater in CD8+ T cells than in CD4+.

Using immunoSEQ multiplex PCR, the repertoire was profiled, and TCRdb retains in-frame clones only, with some absent. Among 60,000 to 85,000 clones listed, roughly 90% were seen once. The source was CD4+ or CD8+ T cells sorted from blood, collected in a trial of the OX40 agonist ivuxolimab. The chain employs TRBV7-2 and TRBJ1-5, with TRBD1 identical over 9 bases. The sequence came from an adult with an advanced solid tumor such as melanoma, head and neck, liver or kidney cancer. CDR3 nucleotide sequence: TGTGCCAGCAGCTTATTGACAGGGGGGACCCCTCAGCATTTT. Encoded protein: CASSLLTGGTPQHF.